Reported below is one T cell receptor beta chain. Its target is not known. The sample originates from a study of blood T cells in healthy people across ages. Study overall: Roughly one uniquely barcoded beta molecule per two T cells was captured. Points from the study as a whole: Age brought a roughly linear fall in TCR beta diversity measured per million T cells.

Next came a second PCR, run for about 6 to 12 cycles, which used a sample-barcoded 5' primer along with a J-beta primer mix. Every molecule of cDNA carried a tag from a template-switch adaptor with 12 random nucleotides. One entry per CDR3 protein results from TCRdb running MiXCR on the 5' RACE reads. The sample consists of over 500,000 distinct CDR3 sequences, around 50% of them appearing once. This sequence was found in a woman aged 80 or over in good health. Sequenced sample: blood.

CDR3 DNA: TGCAGTGGCCGGAGGGGGAATTCCAAAAACATTCAGTACTTC. Amino acids: CSGRRGNSKNIQYF. The chain couples TRBV20-1 to TRBJ2-4; D may correspond to TRBD1 or TRBD2 (6 bases each). The CDR3 runs to 14 residues. In germline, CDR1 is DFQATT, CDR2 SNEGSKA (reference sequence). V was pared by 7 bases and J by 2 bases, with 15 bases between.